This T cell receptor (beta chain) was sequenced for a study of human T cells and chemical hapten exposure. The wider study: Per-sample TCR yield variation was attributed mainly to small pooled library volume differences.

TCRdb called the RACE reads again in MiXCR, with one record for every CDR3 protein. The sample holds about 56,000 distinct CDR3 sequences; about 9.6% are singletons and the top ten take roughly 13%. This clonotype was counted many times. Time point: patch test 1, 2 weeks after DPC sensitization. Treatment described: therapeutic diphenylcyclopropenone sensitization with weekly scalp DPC. The drawing of blood occurred before each patch test was applied. The CDR3 spans 18 residues. V was clipped by 4 bases and J by 2 bases, with 23 bases between them. CDR1 is SNHLY, CDR2 FYNNEI, per germline. The specimen comprised whole blood, sampled in connection with sensitization to the hapten diphenylcyclopropenone (DPC). This TCR derives from a woman aged 35 to 49 with alopecia areata. Some clones in this sample may be carry-over from other donors' samples. This chain uses TRBV2 with TRBJ1-2; perhaps TRBD1 as D (5 bases). CDR3 region: CASSGGSRPVYKNYGYTF. CDR3 in DNA: TGTGCCAGCAGTGGGGGGTCTCGGCCAGTTTACAAGAACTATGGCTACACCTTC.